This entry features one T cell receptor (beta chain) sequence. Antigen: not known. Per the germline V gene, CDR1 is SGHDN and CDR2 is FVKESK. The germline V and J ends were trimmed by 3 bases and 4 bases, with 18 bases remaining between them. This CDR3 is built from 17 residues. TCRdb keeps only in-frame clones here, not all; method: immunoSEQ multiplex PCR. The repertoire holds around 24,000 clones, 80% to 85% seen once, with roughly 3.5% in the top ten. The entry originates in a study of lymphopenia after photon versus proton radiotherapy. Whole-study results and caveats: Proton therapy kept repertoires fairly stable, unlike photons, which gained effector/memory cells.

This rearrangement joins TRBV14 to TRBJ2-2; D is tentatively TRBD1 or TRBD2 (5 bases each). The sample consisted of peripheral blood, taken from a patient treated with photon-based radiotherapy. This sequence was found in a woman between 45 and 60 years old with pancreatic cancer. CDR3 loop: CASSQPGDGLPTGELFF. The CDR3 DNA follows: TGTGCCAGCAGCCAGCCCGGGGACGGCCTGCCCACCGGGGAGCTGTTTTTT.